The text below deals with one T cell receptor (beta chain). With random hexamers, reverse transcription was performed on about 0.5 to 1 ug of RNA. Via MiXCR, TCRdb re-called the immunoSEQ multiplex PCR reads, giving one row per CDR3 protein. The repertoire holds around 190,000 distinct CDR3 sequences, with roughly 96% as singletons. Negative isolation was applied to CD8+ and CD4+ T cells, and FACS enrichment was applied to TEMRA cells. The sample is drawn from a study of CD8 T cells in Susac syndrome. V dropped 1 base and J dropped 12 bases, with 13 bases sitting between them. CDR3 length equals 13 residues. Germline V gives CDR1 SEHNR, CDR2 FQNEAQ (reference sequence).

The chain has TRBV7-9 and TRBJ2-1; D gene ambiguous. The receptor was derived from a human donor with multiple sclerosis. The sequenced sample was CD8+ T cells from PBMCs. The CDR3 DNA follows: TGTGCCAGCAGCTTAGGTGCTCAGGTTGGGCAGTTCTTC. This sequence encodes CASSLGAQVGQFF.